The 2 T cell receptor beta chains listed next were all sequenced from one sample in a study of OX40 agonist ivuxolimab in advanced cancers. Clones were read by immunoSEQ multiplex PCR, and TCRdb kept only the in-frame ones, dropping some. The data show under 150,000 clones, 90% seen once. This specimen was CD4+ or CD8+ T cells sorted from blood, taken in a trial of the OX40 agonist ivuxolimab. The receptors were sampled from an adult with an advanced solid tumor such as melanoma, head and neck, liver or kidney cancer.

CDR3 coding DNA: TGTGCCAGCAGCCCCGGGGTTACTCAAGAGACCCAGTACTTC. Amino acids: CASSPGVTQETQYF. The genes are TRBV5-4 and TRBJ2-5; tentatively, D is TRBD2 (5 bases). The CDR3 extends over 14 amino acids. The germline gives CDR1 SGHNT, CDR2 YYREEE (reference sequence). Trimming cost V 4 bases and J 2 bases, with 12 bases left between them.

This chain joins TRBV27 and TRBJ2-5; D gene unclear. Germline-derived CDR1 and CDR2 are MNHEY and SMNVEV (reference sequence). V lost 5 bases to trimming and J lost 2 bases, with 12 bases between them. The CDR3 has 14 residues. The DNA for the CDR3 is TGTGCCAGCAGTCATGACGGACGGCAAGAGACCCAGTACTTC. It specifies CASSHDGRQETQYF.